There are a few counts of the clone carrying this TCR beta chain. What it binds is not known. TCR cDNA, made by 5'RACE template switching, carried an added universal primer site and UMIs. TCRdb called the 5' RACE reads again in MiXCR, with one record for every CDR3 protein. This sample carries hundreds of thousands of distinct CDR3 sequences, 8.5% to 10% of them seen once, and the ten largest clones take roughly 18%. Germline CDR1 reads MNHEY; CDR2 reads SVGEGT. V dropped 5 bases and J dropped 3 bases, with 11 bases sitting between them. CDR3 size: 13 residues. This entry is derived from a study of T cells after yellow fever vaccination. Study-wide results and limits: Weaker in magnitude, the secondary response showed a faster peak on day 5 versus 15. Clonotypes found in both CD4 and CD8 compartments made up a small share. After the booster, nearly 98% of CD4 and 75% to 90% of CD8 primary-response clones were re-detected.

The chain uses TRBV6-2 or TRBV6-3 and TRBJ2-7; D remains unclear. The clonotype comes from a man younger than 30 who received the YFV17D yellow fever vaccine. Here the sequenced sample was PBMCs, taken on the day of the first yellow fever vaccination. CDR3 in DNA: TGTGCCAGCAGTATCGATAAACTCTACGAGCAGTACTTC. It encodes CASSIDKLYEQYF.